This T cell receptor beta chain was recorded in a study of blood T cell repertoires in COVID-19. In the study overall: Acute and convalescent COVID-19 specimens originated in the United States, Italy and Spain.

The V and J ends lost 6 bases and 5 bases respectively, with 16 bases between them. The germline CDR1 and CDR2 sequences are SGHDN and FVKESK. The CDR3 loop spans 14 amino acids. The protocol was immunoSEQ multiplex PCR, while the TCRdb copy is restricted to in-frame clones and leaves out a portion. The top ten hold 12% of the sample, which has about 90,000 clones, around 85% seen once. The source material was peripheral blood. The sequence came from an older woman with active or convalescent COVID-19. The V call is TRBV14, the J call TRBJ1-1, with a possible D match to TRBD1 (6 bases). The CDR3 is CASSRTAFGTEAFF. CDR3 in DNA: TGTGCCAGCAGTCGGACAGCGTTTGGAACTGAAGCTTTCTTT.